The clone carrying this T cell receptor (beta chain) was observed a single time. This sample is part of a study of blood T cell repertoires in COVID-19. Overall study: The analysed material was cDNA or gDNA that came from T cells, B-cell-depleted T cells, or PBMCs.

This CDR3 has 14 residues. V was clipped by 5 bases and J by 13 bases; unmatched bases: 9. Germline V gives CDR1 MNHEY, CDR2 SVGEGT. Cohort assignment relied on participant-reported clinical history. The repertoire was sequenced with immunoSEQ multiplex PCR; TCRdb's copy has only in-frame clones and lacks some. The repertoire holds over 250,000 clones, with more than 75% as singletons. This chain links TRBV6-2 or TRBV6-3 with TRBJ2-1; TRBD2 aligns across 12 bases. The source material was PBMCs or T cells enriched from blood (not recorded which). The source is a woman in her sixties in a cohort exposed to, infected with or recovered from COVID-19 (not recorded which). The CDR3: CASSVGLAGGTQFF. CDR3 coding DNA: TGTGCCAGCAGTGTGGGACTAGCGGGTGGTACCCAGTTCTTC.